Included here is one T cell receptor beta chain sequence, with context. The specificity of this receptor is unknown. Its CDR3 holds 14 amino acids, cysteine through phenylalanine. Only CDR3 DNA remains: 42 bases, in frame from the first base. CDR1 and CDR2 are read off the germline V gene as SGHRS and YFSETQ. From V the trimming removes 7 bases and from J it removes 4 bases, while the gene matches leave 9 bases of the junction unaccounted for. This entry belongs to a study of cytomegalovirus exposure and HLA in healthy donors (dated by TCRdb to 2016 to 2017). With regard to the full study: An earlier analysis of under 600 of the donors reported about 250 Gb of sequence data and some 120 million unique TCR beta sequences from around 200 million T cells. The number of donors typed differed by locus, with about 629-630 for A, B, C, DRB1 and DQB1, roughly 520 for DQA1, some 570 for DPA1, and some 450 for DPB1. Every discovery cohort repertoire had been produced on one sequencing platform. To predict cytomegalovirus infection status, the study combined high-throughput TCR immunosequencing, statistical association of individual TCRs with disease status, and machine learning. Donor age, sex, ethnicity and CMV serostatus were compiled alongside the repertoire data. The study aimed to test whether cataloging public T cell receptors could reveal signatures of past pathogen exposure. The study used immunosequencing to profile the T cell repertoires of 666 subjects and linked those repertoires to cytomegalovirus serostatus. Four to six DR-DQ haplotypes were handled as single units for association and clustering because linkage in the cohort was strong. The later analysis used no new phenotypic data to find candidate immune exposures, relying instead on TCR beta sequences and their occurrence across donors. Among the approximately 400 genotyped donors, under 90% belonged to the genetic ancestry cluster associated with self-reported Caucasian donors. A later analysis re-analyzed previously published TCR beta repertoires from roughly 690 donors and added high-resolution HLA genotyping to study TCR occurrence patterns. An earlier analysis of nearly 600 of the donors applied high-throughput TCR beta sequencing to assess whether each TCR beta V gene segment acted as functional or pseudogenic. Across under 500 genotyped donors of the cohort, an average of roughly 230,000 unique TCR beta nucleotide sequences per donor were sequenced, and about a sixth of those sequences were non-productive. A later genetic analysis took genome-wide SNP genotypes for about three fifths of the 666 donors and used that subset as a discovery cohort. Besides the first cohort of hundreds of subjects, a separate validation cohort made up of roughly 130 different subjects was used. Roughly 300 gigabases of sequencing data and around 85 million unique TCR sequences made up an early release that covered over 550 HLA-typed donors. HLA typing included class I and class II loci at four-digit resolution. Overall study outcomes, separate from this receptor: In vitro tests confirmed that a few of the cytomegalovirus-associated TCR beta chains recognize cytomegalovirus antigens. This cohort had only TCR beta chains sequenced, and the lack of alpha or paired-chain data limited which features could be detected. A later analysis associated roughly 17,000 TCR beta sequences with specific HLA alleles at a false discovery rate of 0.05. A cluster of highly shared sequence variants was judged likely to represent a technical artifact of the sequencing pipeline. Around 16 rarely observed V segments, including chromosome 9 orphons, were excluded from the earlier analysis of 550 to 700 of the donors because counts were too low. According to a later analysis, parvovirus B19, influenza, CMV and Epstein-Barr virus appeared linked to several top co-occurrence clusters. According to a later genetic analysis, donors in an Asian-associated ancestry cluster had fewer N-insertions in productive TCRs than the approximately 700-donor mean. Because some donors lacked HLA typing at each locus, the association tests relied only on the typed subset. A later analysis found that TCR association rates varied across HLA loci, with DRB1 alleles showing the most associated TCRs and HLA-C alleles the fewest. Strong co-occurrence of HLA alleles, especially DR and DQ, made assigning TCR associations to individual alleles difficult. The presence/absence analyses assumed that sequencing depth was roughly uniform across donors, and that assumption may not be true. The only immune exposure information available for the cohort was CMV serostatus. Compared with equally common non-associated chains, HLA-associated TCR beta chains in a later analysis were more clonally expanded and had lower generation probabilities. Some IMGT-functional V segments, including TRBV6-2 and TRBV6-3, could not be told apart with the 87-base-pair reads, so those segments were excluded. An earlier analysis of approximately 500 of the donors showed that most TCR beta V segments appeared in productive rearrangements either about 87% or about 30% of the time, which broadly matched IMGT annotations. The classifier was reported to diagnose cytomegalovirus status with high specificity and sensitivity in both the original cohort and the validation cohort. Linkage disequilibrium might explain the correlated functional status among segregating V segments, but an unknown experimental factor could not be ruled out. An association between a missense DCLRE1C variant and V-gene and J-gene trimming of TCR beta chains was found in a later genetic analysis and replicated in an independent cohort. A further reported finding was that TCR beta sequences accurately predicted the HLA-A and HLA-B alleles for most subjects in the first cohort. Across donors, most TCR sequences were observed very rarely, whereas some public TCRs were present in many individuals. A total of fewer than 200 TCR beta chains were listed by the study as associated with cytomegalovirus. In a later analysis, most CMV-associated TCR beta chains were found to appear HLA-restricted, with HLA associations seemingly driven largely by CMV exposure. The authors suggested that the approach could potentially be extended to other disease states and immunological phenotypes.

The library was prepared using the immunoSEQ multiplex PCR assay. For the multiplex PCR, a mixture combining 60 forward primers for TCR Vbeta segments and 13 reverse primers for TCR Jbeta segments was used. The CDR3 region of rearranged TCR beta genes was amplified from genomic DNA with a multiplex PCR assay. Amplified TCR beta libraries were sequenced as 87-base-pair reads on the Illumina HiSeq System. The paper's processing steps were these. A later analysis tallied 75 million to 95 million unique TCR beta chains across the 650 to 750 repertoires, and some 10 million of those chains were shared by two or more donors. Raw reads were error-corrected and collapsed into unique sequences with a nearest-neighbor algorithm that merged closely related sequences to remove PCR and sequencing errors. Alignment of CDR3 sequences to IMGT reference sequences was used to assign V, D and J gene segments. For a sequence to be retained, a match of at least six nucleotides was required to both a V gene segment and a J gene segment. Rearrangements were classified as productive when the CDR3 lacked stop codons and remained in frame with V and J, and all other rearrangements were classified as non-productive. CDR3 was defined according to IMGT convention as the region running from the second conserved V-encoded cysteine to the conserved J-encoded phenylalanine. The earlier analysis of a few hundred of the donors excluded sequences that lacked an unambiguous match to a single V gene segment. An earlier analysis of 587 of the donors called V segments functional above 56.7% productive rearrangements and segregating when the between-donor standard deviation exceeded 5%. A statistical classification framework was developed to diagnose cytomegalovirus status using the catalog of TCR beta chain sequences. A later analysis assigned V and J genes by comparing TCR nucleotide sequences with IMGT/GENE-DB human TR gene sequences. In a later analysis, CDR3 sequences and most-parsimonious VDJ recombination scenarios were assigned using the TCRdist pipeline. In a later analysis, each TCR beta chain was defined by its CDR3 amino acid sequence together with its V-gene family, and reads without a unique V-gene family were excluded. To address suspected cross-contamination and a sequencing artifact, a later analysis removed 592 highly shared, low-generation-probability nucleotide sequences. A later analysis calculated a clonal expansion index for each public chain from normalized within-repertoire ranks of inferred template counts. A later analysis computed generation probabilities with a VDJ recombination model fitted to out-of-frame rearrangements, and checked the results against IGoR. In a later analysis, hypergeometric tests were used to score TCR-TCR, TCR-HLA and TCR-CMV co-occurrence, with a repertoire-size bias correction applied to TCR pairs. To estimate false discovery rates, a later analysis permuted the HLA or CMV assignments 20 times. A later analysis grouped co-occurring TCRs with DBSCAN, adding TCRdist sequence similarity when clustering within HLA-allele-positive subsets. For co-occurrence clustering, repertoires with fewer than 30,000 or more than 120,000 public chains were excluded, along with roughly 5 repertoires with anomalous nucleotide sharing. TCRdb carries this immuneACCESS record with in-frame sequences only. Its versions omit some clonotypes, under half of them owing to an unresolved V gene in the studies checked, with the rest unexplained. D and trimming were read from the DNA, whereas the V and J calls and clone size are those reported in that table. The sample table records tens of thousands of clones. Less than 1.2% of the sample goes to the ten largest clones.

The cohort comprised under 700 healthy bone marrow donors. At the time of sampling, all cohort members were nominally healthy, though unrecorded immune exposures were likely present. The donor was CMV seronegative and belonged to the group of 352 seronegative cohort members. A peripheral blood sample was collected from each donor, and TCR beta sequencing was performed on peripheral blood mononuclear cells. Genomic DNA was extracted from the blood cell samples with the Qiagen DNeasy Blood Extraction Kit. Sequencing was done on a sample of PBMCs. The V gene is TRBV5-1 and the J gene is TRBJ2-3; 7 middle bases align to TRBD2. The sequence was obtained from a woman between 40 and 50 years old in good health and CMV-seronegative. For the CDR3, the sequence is CASLKGLAADTQYF. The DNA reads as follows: TGCGCCAGCCTAAAGGGGCTAGCGGCAGATACGCAGTATTTT.